These 8 T cell receptor beta chains originate from one sample sequenced in a study of blood T cell repertoires in COVID-19. The protocol was immunoSEQ multiplex PCR, while the TCRdb copy is restricted to in-frame clones and leaves out a portion. The sample holds approximately 330,000 clones, 65% to 90% seen once. The sequenced sample consisted of PBMCs or T cells enriched from blood (not recorded which). The receptors stem from a woman aged 40-49 years with acute COVID-19.

The V gene is TRBV27, the J gene TRBJ1-6, with 10 bases aligning to TRBD1. Trimming cost V 5 bases and J 6 bases; bases outside gene matches: 4. The CDR3 spans 15 residues. CDR1 is MNHEY and CDR2 is SMNVEV in the germline V gene (reference sequence). This chain's CDR3 is CASSPWTGGNSPLHF. Written as DNA, the CDR3 is TGTGCCAGCAGTCCGTGGACAGGGGGTAATTCACCCCTCCACTTT.

This chain uses TRBV9 with TRBJ2-3, with D perhaps matching TRBD1 (6 bases). V was shortened by 5 bases and J by 1 base, with 11 bases between the two germline ends. The germline V gene has CDR1 SGDLS and CDR2 YYNGEE. The CDR3 is made up of 14 amino acids. This CDR3 reads CASSPPGGTDTQYF. CDR3 coding DNA: TGTGCCAGCAGTCCTCCAGGGGGCACAGATACGCAGTATTTT.

The chain is built from TRBV5-4 and TRBJ1-2; a possible D gene is TRBD1 (5 bases). Germline lookup yields CDR1 SGHNT and CDR2 YYREEE (reference sequence). V lost 0 bases, J lost 7 bases, and 16 bases lay in between. The CDR3 loop spans 15 amino acids. The chain's CDR3 is CASSLDAQVGRGYTF. The CDR3 DNA reads TGTGCCAGCAGCTTGGACGCACAGGTCGGCCGTGGCTACACCTTC.

This clone was seen more than once but under ten times. The chain uses TRBV5-4 and TRBJ1-1; D is undetermined. The V gene's germline CDR1 is SGHNT and CDR2 YYREEE (reference sequence). Trimming took 0 bases from V and 7 from J, leaving 7 bases between them. There are 12 residues in the CDR3. The chain's CDR3 is CASSLGMREAFF. The CDR3 region has the DNA TGTGCCAGCAGCTTGGGAATGCGTGAAGCTTTCTTT.

V is TRBV29-1 and J is TRBJ2-3, with 7 bases that match TRBD1. There are 13 residues in the CDR3. Germline values: CDR1 SQVTM, CDR2 ANQGSEA. Losses at the gene ends were 3 bases for V and 4 bases for J; bases not matched to a gene: 4. CDR3 residues: CSVEVQGADTQYF. In DNA form, the CDR3 reads TGCAGCGTTGAGGTCCAGGGGGCAGATACGCAGTATTTT.

This rearrangement joins TRBV5-1 to TRBJ2-1; 9 positions match TRBD2. The germline V gene encodes CDR1 SGHRS and CDR2 YFSETQ. V shed 4 bases and J 2 bases; nucleotides not matched to a gene: 13. The CDR3 has 18 residues. This CDR3 reads CASSTGQTLAGAYNEQFF. DNA of the CDR3: TGCGCCAGCAGCACGGGACAGACTTTAGCGGGAGCCTACAATGAGCAGTTCTTC.

The rearrangement links TRBV6-5 to TRBJ2-3; TRBD2 aligns across 11 bases. The germline CDR1 and CDR2 sequences are MNHEY and SVGAGI. J gave up 6 bases and V 9 bases, and 8 bases lay outside the gene matches. This CDR3 comprises 14 residues. The CDR3 region has the DNA TGTGCCAGTAGCGGGGGGGCCTCGAGGGATACGCAGTATTTT. Protein sequence: CASSGGASRDTQYF.

This chain joins TRBV20-1 and TRBJ2-3; 9 bases are a match to TRBD2. The CDR3 is made up of 11 amino acids. V trimming: 6 bases; J trimming: 9 bases; junction bases outside the gene matches: 4. Germline V gives CDR1 DFQATT, CDR2 SNEGSKA (reference sequence). Here the CDR3 reads CSALTSGTQYF. The CDR3 DNA reads as TGCAGTGCCCTGACTAGCGGAACGCAGTATTTT.